These 28 T cell receptor beta chains were all obtained from the same sample, sequenced in a study of response to subunit inactivated influenza vaccine. One entry per CDR3 protein, called by TCRdb with MiXCR from the RT-PCR reads. The sample contains 500,000 to 700,000 distinct CDR3 sequences, around 21% of which appear only once. This same sample was also taken into another study, of T cells expressing NK-cell markers. That source reports: The authors generated TCR beta cDNA through 5'RACE template switching with UMIs.

Sequenced material: CD4+ T cells sorted from PBMCs, taken about 12 days after vaccination. These receptors all come from a man over 45 who received an inactivated influenza vaccine.

V is TRBV29-1 and J is TRBJ1-1; D is uncertain. Germline V gene data show CDR1 as SQVTM and CDR2 as ANQGSEA. V was shortened by 4 bases and J by 0 bases, with 9 bases between the two germline ends. The CDR3 contains 13 residues. The CDR3 DNA follows: TGCAGCGTTGTGTGGCCTATGAACACTGAAGCTTTCTTT. Its translation is CSVVWPMNTEAFF.

In this sample, this clonotype turned up a few times. The chain couples TRBV5-6 to TRBJ2-2, with no clear D. Per germline, CDR1 SGHDT and CDR2 YYEEEE. V shed 2 bases and J shed 5 bases, with 13 bases lying between them. The CDR3 contains 15 residues. The CDR3 DNA is TGTGCCAGCAGCTTAGAGGACCTCAATACCGGGGAGCTGTTTTTT. It is translated as CASSLEDLNTGELFF.

The V call is TRBV7-2, the J call TRBJ2-7; 11 bases line up with TRBD2. The CDR3 length is 16 residues. Per germline, CDR1 SGHTA and CDR2 FQGNSA. V lost 5 bases and J lost 7; bases outside the gene matches: 13. CDR3 coding DNA: TGTGCCAGCAGCCTTGCTAGCGGGAGGAGCTCTGGGGAGCAGTACTTC. Its protein is CASSLASGRSSGEQYF.

V is TRBV20-1 and J is TRBJ2-5; 8 bases map to TRBD2. J lost 2 bases, V lost 6 bases, and 2 bases had no gene match. CDR1 DFQATT and CDR2 SNEGSKA come from the germline V gene (reference sequence). This CDR3 region has 12 residues. The CDR3: CSAGTRQETQYF. CDR3 bases: TGCAGTGCGGGGACTAGACAAGAGACCCAGTACTTC.

The chain joins TRBV5-1 to TRBJ1-1; D might be TRBD1 (6 bases). Between the trimmed V and J ends, which lost 3 bases and 4 bases, there was a span of 10 bases. This CDR3 is 13 amino acids long. Germline-derived CDR1 and CDR2 are SGHRS and YFSETQ. CDR3 sequence (DNA): TGCGCCAGCAGCTGGGAGGGGGGCACTGAAGCTTTCTTT. Translated: CASSWEGGTEAFF.

The genes are TRBV25-1 and TRBJ1-4; D is unresolved. This CDR3 is 14 amino acids long. Per the germline V gene, CDR1 is MGHDK and CDR2 is SYGVNS. Trimming removed 2 bases from V and 0 bases from J, with 4 bases in between. The chain's CDR3 is CASSELATNEKLFF. CDR3 in DNA: TGTGCCAGCAGTGAACTAGCAACTAATGAAAAACTGTTTTTT.

This clonotype was seen more than once but under ten times. This rearrangement joins TRBV5-1 to TRBJ1-5, with D possibly being TRBD1 (6 bases). This CDR3 has 15 residues. V lost 4 bases and J 6 bases, leaving 17 bases between the germline ends. Looked up from germline, CDR1 is SGHRS and CDR2 is YFSETQ. In DNA, the CDR3 is TGCGCCAGCAGCCTCATCTCAGGGGTGGGTCAGCCCCAGCATTTT. It translates to CASSLISGVGQPQHF.

The chain recombines TRBV20-1 with TRBJ1-1; 7 nucleotides line up with TRBD1. The CDR3 runs to 14 residues. V lost 4 bases and J lost 4; bases outside the gene matches: 9. Germline V gene lookup returns CDR1 DFQATT and CDR2 SNEGSKA (reference sequence). The CDR3 here is CSANSPGGGTEAFF. The CDR3 region has the DNA TGCAGTGCTAACTCCCCAGGGGGAGGCACTGAAGCTTTCTTT.

This clonotype has just a few counts. The chain couples TRBV6-5 to TRBJ2-1; D remains ambiguous. The CDR3 has 12 residues. Trimming removed 6 bases at V and 9 bases at J, with 12 bases between. Germline CDR1 and CDR2: MNHEY and SVGAGI. CDR3 loop: CASRNRVGEQFF. Written as DNA, the CDR3 is TGTGCCAGCAGAAACCGCGTGGGTGAGCAGTTCTTC.

The J gene is TRBJ2-2, the V gene TRBV29-1; D is unresolved. V was trimmed by 3 bases and J by 6 bases, leaving 14 bases between them. Germline lookup yields CDR1 SQVTM and CDR2 ANQGSEA. This CDR3 has 14 amino acids. The CDR3 bases are TGCAGCGTTGAGAAAAACCCCCTGTCCGGGGAGCTGTTTTTT. Translated, it gives CSVEKNPLSGELFF.

The V and J genes are TRBV7-2 and TRBJ2-3; 14 bases line up with TRBD2. This CDR3 has 17 amino acids. Germline V gene lookup returns CDR1 SGHTA and CDR2 FQGNSA. The ends lost 5 bases at V and 5 bases at J; junction bases unmatched: 9. DNA for the CDR3: TGTGCCAGCAGCATGTCGGCCGGGACTAGCGGGAGAGATACGCAGTATTTT. Its translation: CASSMSAGTSGRDTQYF.

The CDR3 nucleotides are TGCGCCAGCAGCCAATCAGGGGAAGAGACCCAGTACTTC. The encoded protein is CASSQSGEETQYF. The rearrangement links TRBV4-3 to TRBJ2-5, with D possibly being TRBD1 (6 bases). CDR1 and CDR2 (germline): LGHNA, YSLEER. With 2 bases removed from V and 3 bases from J, the gap between germline ends came to 7 bases. CDR3 size: 13 residues.

The chain combines TRBV10-3 with TRBJ2-5; D remains unclear. V dropped 4 bases and J dropped 0 bases, with 6 bases sitting between them. Germline V CDR1 and CDR2: ENHRY, SYGVKD. The CDR3 contains 13 residues. CDR3 bases: TGTGCCATCAGTGTAACAGACCAAGAGACCCAGTACTTC. This gives the protein CAISVTDQETQYF.

This sequence joins TRBV6-1 and TRBJ1-5; D is perhaps TRBD1 (5 bases). This CDR3 contains 15 residues. Germline assignment: CDR1 MNHNS and CDR2 SASEGT. Trimming left V 1 base short and J 1 base short, with 8 bases between. The CDR3 DNA reads TGTGCCAGCAGTGAAGTGGGACCGAGCAATCAGCCCCAGCATTTT. Protein: CASSEVGPSNQPQHF.

This clonotype was counted a few times. This chain links TRBV7-8 with TRBJ2-1; the match to TRBD2 covers 14 bases. This CDR3 comprises 17 residues. V shed 3 bases and J 8 bases; nucleotides not matched to a gene: 9. Per germline, CDR1 SGHVS and CDR2 FQNEAQ. CDR3: CASSFFRLAGGPHEQFF. DNA of the CDR3: TGTGCCAGCAGCTTCTTCCGACTAGCGGGAGGGCCCCATGAGCAGTTCTTC.

A few counts support this clonotype. The chain has TRBV7-9 and TRBJ1-4, with no clear D. V was clipped by 1 base and J by 8 bases, with 8 bases between them. The CDR3 is 13 amino acids. Germline CDR1 SEHNR, CDR2 FQNEAQ (reference sequence). This CDR3 reads CASSLVPGEKLFF. The CDR3 coding sequence is TGTGCCAGCAGCTTAGTCCCTGGAGAAAAACTGTTTTTT.

This clonotype occurred many times. The chain carries TRBV7-8 and TRBJ1-4; 9 bases fit TRBD1. The CDR3 is made up of 17 amino acids. V shed 5 bases and J 3 bases; nucleotides not matched to a gene: 10. Germline assignment: CDR1 SGHVS and CDR2 FQNEAQ. CDR3 amino acids: CASSPLQGARANEKLFF. CDR3 DNA sequence: TGTGCCAGCAGCCCGTTACAGGGGGCGAGGGCTAATGAAAAACTGTTTTTT.

This chain uses TRBV5-6 with TRBJ2-1; 8 bases agree with TRBD1. Germline V gene data show CDR1 as SGHDT and CDR2 as YYEEEE. This CDR3 is 12 amino acids long. V was pared by 4 bases and J by 14 bases, with 8 bases of the junction left unmatched. This chain's CDR3 is CASSGPDRVKFF. The CDR3 DNA is TGTGCCAGCAGCGGCCCGGACAGGGTGAAGTTCTTC. Using reference TRBV5-6 and TRBJ2-1 for the parts outside the CDR3, the full variable domain is DAGVTQSPTHLIKTRGQQVTLRCSPKSGHDTVSWYQQALGQGPQFIFQYYEEEERQRGNFPDRFSGHQFPNYSSELNVNALLLGDSALYLCASSGPDRVKFFGPGTRLTVL.

This clonotype came up a few times. V usage is TRBV6-5 and J usage is TRBJ2-6; D is unresolved. CDR3 length: 15 amino acids. Trimming took off 0 bases at V and 3 bases at J, with 6 bases between the two ends. CDR1 is MNHEY, CDR2 SVGAGI, per germline. DNA of the CDR3: TGTGCCAGCAGTTACTCGAAATATGGGGCCAACGTCCTGACTTTC. This translates into CASSYSKYGANVLTF.

This chain joins TRBV12-3 or TRBV12-4 and TRBJ1-1; D might be TRBD1 (5 bases). This CDR3 region has 15 residues. V was cut by 5 bases and J by 6 bases, with 19 bases left in between. In DNA, the CDR3 is TGTGCCAGCAGTCTCACGGGACTCAAGACTTCTGAAGCTTTCTTT. Residues: CASSLTGLKTSEAFF.

The chain couples TRBV9 to TRBJ2-3, with 12 bases identical to TRBD2. The CDR3 contains 15 residues. Germline loops: CDR1 SGDLS, CDR2 YYNGEE. V lost 7 bases to trimming and J lost 2 bases; unmatched junction nucleotides: 5. CDR3 loop: CASGLAGSFTDTQYF. The CDR3 bases are TGTGCCAGCGGACTAGCGGGAAGTTTCACAGATACGCAGTATTTT.

J is TRBJ1-2 and V is TRBV28; no firm D call. The CDR3 totals 12 residues. The germline V gene encodes CDR1 MDHEN and CDR2 SYDVKM. V was trimmed by 7 bases and J by 2 bases, leaving 8 bases between them. The CDR3 loop reads CASTPFNYGYTF. For the CDR3, the DNA is TGTGCCAGCACCCCCTTCAACTATGGCTACACCTTC.

J is TRBJ2-7 and V is TRBV10-3; the D is unclear. This CDR3 has 15 residues. Trimming removed 0 bases at V and 5 bases at J, with 14 bases between. Germline CDR1 and CDR2: ENHRY and SYGVKD. The CDR3 bases are TGTGCCATCAGTGAGTCGAAGGGCCCAGGCGACGAGCAGTACTTC. Translated: CAISESKGPGDEQYF.

This clonotype has just a few counts. CDR3 coding DNA: TGTGCCAGCAGTTACTCGACAGTTTACAATGAGCAGTTCTTC. This sequence encodes CASSYSTVYNEQFF. The chain links TRBV6-5 to TRBJ2-1; a weak D match, TRBD1 (5 bases). Germline V lookup: CDR1 MNHEY, CDR2 SVGAGI. The CDR3 extends over 14 amino acids. Trimming removed 0 bases from V and 4 bases from J, with 7 bases in between.

This clonotype was recorded a few times. This chain joins TRBV9 and TRBJ2-1; no clear D. This CDR3 has 16 residues. V was shortened by 0 bases and J by 2 bases, with 12 bases between the two germline ends. Germline V lookup: CDR1 SGDLS, CDR2 YYNGEE. For the CDR3, the DNA is TGTGCCAGCAGCGTAGACGTGGGAACCACCTACAATGAGCAGTTCTTC. It encodes CASSVDVGTTYNEQFF.

The table lists this clonotype with a few counts. This chain joins TRBV4-3 and TRBJ2-7; D possibly corresponds to TRBD2 (6 bases). Trimming removed 4 bases from V and 5 bases from J, with 15 bases in between. This CDR3 is 14 amino acids long. Germline CDR1 is LGHNA and CDR2 is YSLEER. The CDR3 DNA reads as TGCGCCAGCAGCCCGGGACTTTCAATCCACGAGCAGTACTTC. Translating it yields CASSPGLSIHEQYF.

CDR3 coding DNA: TGTGCCAGCAGCTCCGCGCGGGGGCACCTCTACGAGCAGTACTTC. This gives the protein CASSSARGHLYEQYF. The rearrangement joins TRBV11-2 to TRBJ2-7; TRBD2 might be the D (7 bases). Germline V CDR1 and CDR2: SGHAT, FQNNGV. V lost 4 bases and J lost 3, with 16 bases in between. The CDR3 is made up of 15 amino acids.

Only a few counts were recorded for this clonotype. The chain links TRBV11-2 to TRBJ2-1; a possible D gene is TRBD1 (6 bases). Trimming pared 4 bases from V and 2 bases from J, leaving 12 bases between. CDR1 and CDR2 (germline): SGHAT, FQNNGV. The CDR3 contains 15 residues. For the CDR3, the DNA is TGTGCCAGCAGCTGGGGGCGAGGGCCCTACAATGAGCAGTTCTTC. It codes for CASSWGRGPYNEQFF.